This T cell receptor beta chain was sequenced during a study of T cell responses to AZD1222 COVID-19 vaccine. Germline loops: CDR1 SSHAT, CDR2 FNYEAQ (reference sequence). The CDR3 runs 13 residues. About this clone itself: Its antigen is still unknown. A junction boundary mismatches the germline segment, possibly from a read error.

Notes on the study in general: White British donors predominated, females outnumbered males, and clonal diversity was possibly underestimated.

Sequencing was performed with immunoSEQ multiplex PCR; in TCRdb, only in-frame clones are kept and a portion is missing. Here the sample spans more than 150,000 clones, over 90% being singletons. This receptor was taken from an adult who received the AZD1222 COVID-19 vaccine. The chain links TRBV7-7 to TRBJ1-1; D unclear. Specimen: peripheral blood, collected 28 days after the second AZD1222 dose. CDR3 sequence reads: CASSRTVNTEAFF. CDR3 in DNA: TGTGCTAGCAGCCGGACGGTGAACACTGAAGCTTTCTTT.